One and the same sample provided the 20 T cell receptor beta chains below, sequenced in a study of blood T cell repertoires in COVID-19. Generated by immunoSEQ multiplex PCR, the TCRdb table keeps only in-frame clones and is missing some. The data hold 210,000 or so clones, with about 92% observed a single time. The sequenced sample was peripheral blood. The receptors originated from a young man with acute or convalescent COVID-19.

This chain connects TRBV4-1 to TRBJ2-2; D is ambiguous. Germline V gene sequence: CDR1 MGHRA, CDR2 YSYEKL. The CDR3 contains 16 residues. The ends were cut back, 7 bases at V and 3 bases at J, with 18 bases in the middle. The CDR3 DNA reads as TGCGCCAGCAAACCTTTTAAAGGCAGGCACACCGGGGAGCTGTTTTTT. Translated, it gives CASKPFKGRHTGELFF.

The chain recombines TRBV3-1 (or the pseudogene TRBV3-2) with TRBJ1-1; 7 bases line up with TRBD1. With 3 bases clipped from V and 1 base from J, the junction kept 11 bases outside the gene matches. CDR1 is LGHDT and CDR2 is YNNKEL in the germline V gene (reference sequence). CDR3 length: 17 residues. CDR3 residues: CASSQFQGVLRNTEAFF. The CDR3 region has the DNA TGTGCCAGCAGCCAGTTCCAGGGGGTTCTAAGGAACACTGAAGCTTTCTTT.

The chain recombines TRBV2 with TRBJ2-7; D remains ambiguous. CDR1 is SNHLY and CDR2 is FYNNEI in the germline V gene. Trimming removed 6 bases from V and 3 bases from J, with 12 bases in between. This CDR3 has 13 residues. The CDR3: CASRVAEVYEQYF. The CDR3 DNA is TGTGCCAGCAGGGTAGCTGAGGTCTACGAGCAGTACTTC.

This rearrangement joins TRBV28 to TRBJ1-1; D is possibly TRBD1 (5 bases). The germline V and J ends were trimmed by 8 bases and 4 bases, with 17 bases remaining between them. The CDR3 extends over 14 amino acids. Germline CDR1 and CDR2: MDHEN and SYDVKM. The DNA of the CDR3 is TGTGCCAGCCATTACGGAACCAGGGTCACTGAAGCTTTCTTT. Translation: CASHYGTRVTEAFF.

The rearrangement links TRBV21-1 to TRBJ1-2; the table's D call, TRBD1, was not checked against the DNA. TRBV21-1 is given as a pseudogene. This CDR3 has 17 residues. This chain's CDR3 is CASSPSPAGGENYGYTF. DNA for the CDR3: TGTGCCAGCAGCCCGAGTCCCGCAGGGGGCGAAAACTATGGCTACACCTTC.

V and J are TRBV27 and TRBJ2-1; the match to TRBD1 covers 9 bases. V dropped 4 bases and J dropped 8; count of bases not matched to a gene: 3. Germline V gene sequence: CDR1 MNHEY, CDR2 SMNVEV (reference sequence). This CDR3 is 13 amino acids long. This CDR3 reads CASSSDRGYEQFF. The CDR3 nucleotides are TGTGCCAGCAGTTCGGACAGGGGATATGAGCAGTTCTTC.

The gene calls are TRBV7-3 and TRBJ2-1, with TRBD2 matching over 9 bases. CDR3 length equals 16 residues. After removal of 4 bases from V and 1 base from J, the junction contained 5 bases not matched to a gene. CDR1 SGHTA and CDR2 FQGTGA come from the germline V gene. The CDR3 loop reads CASSSLAGPSYNEQFF. DNA of the CDR3: TGTGCCAGCAGCTCACTAGCGGGTCCGTCCTACAATGAGCAGTTCTTC.

The V call is TRBV5-1, the J call TRBJ2-3; 8 bases are shared with TRBD2. This CDR3 contains 14 residues. Germline V gene lookup returns CDR1 SGHRS and CDR2 YFSETQ. With V trimmed by 7 bases and J by 1 base, 5 bases remained unmatched. The CDR3 DNA reads as TGCGCCAGCGGTAGCGGGGTGGGCACAGATACGCAGTATTTT. Amino acid sequence: CASGSGVGTDTQYF.

The chain uses TRBV18 and TRBJ2-3; 7 bases fit TRBD2. CDR1 KGHSH and CDR2 LQKENI come from the germline V gene. The ends lost 5 bases at V and 4 bases at J; junction bases unmatched: 6. CDR3 length equals 14 residues. The CDR3 nucleotides are TGTGCCAGCTCAAAAGCGGGGCTGGCAGATACGCAGTATTTT. It is translated as CASSKAGLADTQYF.

V gene TRBV6-5 combines with J gene TRBJ1-1, with a weak D call TRBD1 (6 bases). The CDR3 covers 16 residues. Germline V CDR1 and CDR2: MNHEY, SVGAGI. V dropped 3 bases and J dropped 1 base, with 15 bases sitting between them. The CDR3 region is CASSYRGGGKNTEAFF. The CDR3 coding sequence is TGTGCCAGCAGTTATCGGGGGGGCGGAAAGAACACTGAAGCTTTCTTT.

J is TRBJ2-1 and V is TRBV5-1, with D possibly TRBD2 on 5 matching bases. Germline V gives CDR1 SGHRS, CDR2 YFSETQ. This CDR3 is built from 14 residues. The germline V and J ends were trimmed by 9 bases and 5 bases, with 18 bases remaining between them. CDR3 sequence (DNA): TGCGCCACCCCGCCCGGGCGGGTGGACAATGAGCAGTTCTTC. It yields the protein CATPPGRVDNEQFF.

The chain is built from TRBV7-8 and TRBJ2-7, with TRBD1 matching over 9 bases. CDR1 is SGHVS, CDR2 FQNEAQ, per germline. Trimming cost V 1 base and J 7 bases; bases outside gene matches: 11. The CDR3 is 16 amino acids. CDR3 in amino acids: CASSLGRGQGSWEQYF. CDR3 DNA sequence: TGTGCCAGCAGCTTAGGTCGGGGACAGGGATCATGGGAGCAGTACTTC. Filled out from reference TRBV7-8 and TRBJ2-7, the complete variable domain reads GAGVSQSPRYKVAKRGQDVALRCDPISGHVSLFWYQQALGQGPEFLTYFQNEAQLDKSGLPSDRFFAERPEGSVSTLKIQRTQQEDSAVYLCASSLGRGQGSWEQYFGPGTRLTVT.

The J gene is TRBJ1-4, the V gene TRBV5-1; 8 nucleotides line up with TRBD1. This CDR3 comprises 14 residues. J lost 7 bases, V lost 3 bases, and 5 bases had no gene match. CDR1 is SGHRS, CDR2 YFSETQ, per germline. The CDR3 spells CASSSGGQGEKLFF. The CDR3 DNA reads as TGCGCCAGCAGCTCGGGTGGACAGGGTGAAAAACTGTTTTTT.

This chain uses TRBV13 with TRBJ2-1; tentative D call: TRBD2 (7 bases). CDR1 and CDR2 (germline): PRHDT, FYEKMQ (reference sequence). Between the trimmed V and J ends, which lost 5 bases and 7 bases, there was a span of 15 bases. The CDR3 is 14 residues long. CDR3 bases: TGTGCCAGCAGCCTTTGGGGAGGGGGGAATGAGCAGTTCTTC. It translates to CASSLWGGGNEQFF.

This chain connects TRBV6-5 to TRBJ1-2, with D unresolved. Germline V gene data show CDR1 as MNHEY and CDR2 as SVGAGI. V was clipped by 10 bases and J by 2 bases, with 14 bases between them. The CDR3 is 13 residues long. The CDR3 coding sequence is TGTGCCAACTCCCTCGAGGCCAACTATGGCTACACCTTC. It translates to CANSLEANYGYTF.

This chain uses TRBV18 with TRBJ2-3; possibly TRBD2 for D (6 bases). The CDR3 is 15 amino acids. V was clipped by 3 bases and J by 2 bases, with 12 bases between them. CDR1 and CDR2 from the germline V gene are KGHSH and LQKENI. The CDR3 sequence is CASSPRELTTDTQYF. The CDR3 coding sequence is TGTGCCAGCTCACCTCGGGAGTTAACCACAGATACGCAGTATTTT.

Concerning this clone: Other DNA sequences in this sample translate to the same CDR3. The J gene is TRBJ2-7, the V gene TRBV3-1 (or the pseudogene TRBV3-2); D unresolved. Germline V gene lookup returns CDR1 LGHDT and CDR2 YNNKEL (reference sequence). V shed 1 base and J shed 3 bases, with 4 bases lying between them. This CDR3 spans 12 amino acids. The CDR3 bases are TGTGCCAGCAGCCAAGGCGGCTACGAGCAGTACTTC. Protein: CASSQGGYEQYF.

This chain joins TRBV11-2 and TRBJ2-4; 8 bases are shared with TRBD1. CDR1 is SGHAT, CDR2 FQNNGV, per germline. The CDR3 is 17 residues long. V lost 5 bases and J lost 0; bases outside the gene matches: 9. The CDR3 here is CASSRGTGSLAKNIQYF. Written as DNA, the CDR3 is TGTGCCAGCAGCCGCGGGACAGGATCGCTAGCCAAAAACATTCAGTACTTC.

CDR3 bases: TGTGCCTGGCGGAGTGGAGGGAATAATTCACCCCTCCACTTT. This encodes CAWRSGGNNSPLHF. The V gene is TRBV30, the J gene TRBJ1-6, with D unresolved. V lost 5 bases and J 5 bases, leaving 13 bases between the germline ends. Germline CDR1 is GTSNPN and CDR2 is SVGIG (reference sequence). The CDR3 totals 14 residues. The entire variable domain, with the rest obtained from reference TRBV30 and TRBJ1-6, is as follows: SQTIHQWPATLVQPVGSPLSLECTVEGTSNPNLYWYRQAAGRGLQLLFYSVGIGQISSEVPQNLSASRPQDRQFILSSKKLLLSDSGFYLCAWRSGGNNSPLHFGNGTRLTVT.

This rearrangement joins TRBV7-3 to TRBJ2-5; D is possibly TRBD2 (6 bases). Between the trimmed V and J ends, which lost 5 bases and 5 bases, there was a span of 15 bases. The CDR3 contains 14 residues. Germline CDR1 SGHTA, CDR2 FQGTGA. CDR3 region: CASSLSGLEETQYF. For the CDR3, the DNA is TGTGCCAGCAGCCTTAGCGGCCTGGAGGAGACCCAGTACTTC.